This TCR beta chain was found in a study of blood T cell repertoires in COVID-19 (dated by TCRdb to about 2020). Study-level background: Samples from collaborators originated in the United States, Italy and Spain and spanned both the acute and convalescent phases of COVID-19. The material from the prospective study consisted of cDNA or gDNA derived from T cells, B-cell-depleted T cells, or PBMCs. The dataset comprised deeply sampled blood TCRbeta repertoires from subjects exposed to, actively infected with, or recovered from COVID-19. The repertoires were released in a freely available public database meant as a resource for research on the immune response to SARS-CoV-2. The samples were drawn from the first 160 participants of the ongoing ImmuneRACE study and from 1,254 subjects provided by 6 global collaborators. A de-identified subject ID, COVID-19 status, age in years and sex were almost always included in the sample metadata. Where HLA class I and class II types were available, the types were taken from metadata supplied by the sample provider, not from assay-based typing.

The immunoSEQ Assay, a bias-controlled multiplex PCR, was used to amplify TCRbeta CDR3 regions from genomic DNA. The authors' analysis ran thus. The number of nucleated cells in each sample was estimated by amplification of reference gene primers within the assay. Sequence reads were collapsed and filtered to measure the absolute abundance of every unique TCRbeta CDR3 rearrangement. For each sample, productive Simpson clonality was calculated by taking the square root of Simpson's diversity index across productive rearrangements. Not all clones reach the TCRdb copy of this immuneACCESS table, which keeps in-frame sequences only. Checked studies attribute under half of the gap to unresolved V genes and leave the rest unexplained. That table is the source of V, J and clone size, and D and trimming were worked out from the DNA. This sample holds tens of thousands of clones; 90% to 95% were observed only once. More than 9.5% of the sample is held by the ten biggest clonotypes.

Including cysteine and phenylalanine, the CDR3 has 16 amino acids. Of all the DNA, just the CDR3 is kept, 48 bases in frame from base 1. As encoded in the germline V gene, CDR1 is SGHTA while CDR2 is FQGNSA. For this chain, trimming is 3 bases at the V end and 4 bases at the J end, and the number of junction bases without a gene match is 6. Whole blood was collected in K2EDTA tubes by collaborating institutions according to the institutions' own protocols. Collaborator samples were shipped for TCRbeta analysis as frozen whole blood, isolated PBMCs, or DNA extracted from either sample type. In the case of this clone: What this receptor recognizes is not known. There are no base qualities to consult, and no much larger clone falls within one base.

What the study reported, not specific to this receptor: The amount of clinical and demographic metadata varied by source and participant and was provided uncurated.

The sequenced material came from peripheral blood. Rearrangement joined TRBV7-2 to TRBJ1-6, with 7 junctional bases fitting TRBD1. This clonotype was sampled from a woman aged 80 or over with acute or convalescent COVID-19. The CDR3 has the sequence CASSFLPGQYNSPLHF. In nucleotide form, the sequence is TGTGCCAGCAGCTTTCTCCCGGGACAGTATAATTCACCCCTCCACTTT.